The entry below gives a single TCR beta chain sequence along with its context. This clonotype appeared a few times. Its target antigen remains unknown. No much larger clone is present one base from it, and per-base qualities are unavailable. Every donor was a healthy Caucasian. The twin cohort consisted of three pairs of female monozygotic twins, all aged roughly 18 to 29 years. CD4+ and CD8+ T cell populations were isolated with positive isolation kits from Invitrogen. The entry originates in a study of identical twins (dated by TCRdb to the mid-2010s). Describing the broader study: The study deep-sequenced TCR alpha and beta repertoires from monozygotic twins, unrelated adults of various ages and cord blood to test whether fetal clonotypes persist. To rule out contamination, the twin experiments were replicated at different times with different library preparation protocols. What the research found in general, with its limitations: The excess sharing between twins in beta out-of-frame sequences was weaker because fewer shared sequences reduced the signal-to-noise ratio. Zero-insertion analyses could be partly confounded by invariant T cells such as MAIT and iNKT, though diverse VJ usage argued against such confounding for most clonotypes. Compared with coincidental sharing between unrelated individuals, an excess of low generation-probability sequences was observed among out-of-frame TCR alpha sequences shared between twins. Abundant cord blood beta clonotypes carried fewer insertions; young adult naive repertoires showed a weaker similar trend, while memory repertoires showed none. Out-of-frame TCR alpha sharing in monozygotic twins was systematically underestimated by recombination models, whereas sharing between unrelated individuals was in agreement with the recombination models. Conclusions relied on cross-sectional statistical analysis, since the same donors could not be followed over many years.

To prepare the library, 5' RACE was applied. TCRdb lists the instrument as Illumina HiSeq 2000. A universal primer binding site was added through template switching, and the final cDNA carried a unique molecular identifier so that TCR cDNA molecules could be counted accurately. Specific primers in the conserved constant-segment region were used to synthesize first-strand cDNA for TCR alpha and beta chains. To control for contamination, each cDNA library was double barcoded with a SMART-Mk sample barcode plus Illumina barcodes. TruSeq adapter sequences, together with Illumina sample barcodes, were added in two successive PCR steps. TCR alpha and beta cDNA libraries were sequenced on the Illumina HiSeq platform with custom primers. The authors processed their data as follows. Unique molecular identifiers were extracted from raw reads with MiGEC, and CDR3 positions were determined with MiXCR. For each individual, recombination models were inferred using an EM algorithm with the repgenHMM and IGoR tools. Shared clonotype analysis was performed with the tcR package in R, normalizing sharing by the product of cloneset sizes. Out-of-frame nonproductive sequences were analyzed to study raw recombination free of thymic and clonal selection effects. TCRdb ran its own pipeline on the public reads, namely fastp trimming at Q25 and MiXCR clone calling, and kept in-frame beta chains. Rows with one shared CDR3 protein collapse into an entry with the most common genes and DNA. TCRdb assigned the V and J calls; the authors' analysis was not used. This sample gives some 230,000 distinct CDR3 sequences in total; approximately 5.9% of them show up just once. Of the sample, about 14% falls within the top ten clones.

Its CDR3 holds 17 amino acids, cysteine through phenylalanine. The DNA shown is the 51-base CDR3, in frame from base 1. The germline V gene (reference sequence) yields SEHNR for CDR1 and FQNEAQ for CDR2. Unmatched junction bases come to 4, with V trimmed by 0 bases and J by 1 base. This sample also belongs to another study, concerning T cells expressing NK-cell markers. As that second paper reports: TCR beta-chain repertoires were profiled in sorted CD3+CD56+NKG2C+, CD3+CD56+NKG2C- and CD3+CD56-NKG2C+ T-cell subsets from roughly eight donors. Of the eight sequenced donors, seven were found to be HCMV-seropositive and one was found to be HCMV-seronegative. To restrict sorting to alphabetaTCR-expressing T cells, an anti-gammadeltaTCR antibody was added in several experiments. In six donors, the dominant CD3+CD56+NKG2C+ clonotypes were among the top 10 CD8+ clonotypes and accounted for about 1.0-8% of CD8+ T cells. Those dominant clonotypes were again the most abundant among CD3+CD56-NKG2C+ cells in four donors, at about 28.3-65%. It remained unclear whether the expanded NKG2C-expressing T cell clones were specific for HCMV antigens. All eight donors whose samples were sequenced were randomly selected healthy volunteers, three of them men and five women. HCMV-specific IgG was detected in serum with a commercial ELISA kit to determine HCMV serostatus. MIGEC was used to demultiplex reads and group reads by UMI, and MiTCR was used to assemble and quantify clonotypes. Only TCR cDNA sequences supported by at least two reads were kept to exclude erroneous sequences. The tcR package was used for downstream repertoire analysis, with clonotypes matched between fractions based on CDR3 nucleotide sequence plus V segment. VDJmatch was used to annotate antigen specificity against VDJdb, with one amino acid substitution in CDR3 permitted.

This clonotype was sampled from a woman between 18 and 30 years old in good health. Sequencing was done on a sample of CD8+ T cells sorted from blood. The rearranged chain carries TRBV7-9 and TRBJ2-1, with 9 middle bases fitting TRBD2. The nucleotide sequence reads as follows: TGTGCCAGCAGCTTAGCCCTGCGGGGGGGGTCCTACAATGAGCAGTTCTTC. It translates to CASSLALRGGSYNEQFF.